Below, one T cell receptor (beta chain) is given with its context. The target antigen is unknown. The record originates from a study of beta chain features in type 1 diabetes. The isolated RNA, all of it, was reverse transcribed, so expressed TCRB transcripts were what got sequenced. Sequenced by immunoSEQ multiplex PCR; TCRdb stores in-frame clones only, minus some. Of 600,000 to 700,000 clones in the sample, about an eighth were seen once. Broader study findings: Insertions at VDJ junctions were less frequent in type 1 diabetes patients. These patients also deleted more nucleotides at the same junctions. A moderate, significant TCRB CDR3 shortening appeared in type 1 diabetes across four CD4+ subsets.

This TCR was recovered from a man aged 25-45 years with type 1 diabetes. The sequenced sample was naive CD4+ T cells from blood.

CDR3: CASSSTSNEQFF. CDR3 in DNA: TGTGCCAGCAGCTCGACCAGCAATGAGCAGTTCTTC. The rearrangement uses TRBV5-4 and TRBJ2-1; no clear D gene. Trimming took off 3 bases at V and 6 bases at J, with 7 bases between the two ends. Germline CDR1 reads SGHNT; CDR2 reads YYREEE (reference sequence). The CDR3 totals 12 residues.